Below, 20 T cell receptor beta chains from the same sample are listed, as sequenced in a study of T-cell memory formation after mild COVID-19 (dated by TCRdb to the early 2020s). The library relied on 5' RACE. The run used an Illumina NovaSeq 6000. TCRdb passed the public sequencing reads through fastp at Q25 and MiXCR, retaining productive beta sequences. Each record represents a unique CDR3 protein, reported with the most common genes and DNA among its rows. The sample includes roughly 130,000 distinct CDR3 sequences, with about 15% observed a single time. The biggest ten clones account for approximately 15% of the sample. Sequenced: PBMCs or a T cell subset sorted from them (not recorded which). Every receptor here comes from an adult woman who had mild COVID-19 (a few samples of this study predate the infection). The sample titles of this study are shuffled in the database, so cell type and time point are left out; the donor was told from shared clones.

This clonotype turned up a few times. The chain combines TRBV30 with TRBJ2-3; no clear D. V was pared by 2 bases and J by 1 base, with 16 bases between. Looked up from germline, CDR1 is GTSNPN and CDR2 is SVGIG (reference sequence). The CDR3 has 16 amino acids. This chain's CDR3 is CAWSPPSRARTDTQYF. The CDR3 bases are TGTGCCTGGAGTCCTCCCAGCCGGGCCCGCACAGATACGCAGTATTTT. Supplemented by reference TRBV30 and TRBJ2-3, the full variable domain reads SQTIHQWPATLVQPVGSPLSLECTVEGTSNPNLYWYRQAAGRGLQLLFYSVGIGQISSEVPQNLSASRPQDRQFILSSKKLLLSDSGFYLCAWSPPSRARTDTQYFGPGTRLTVL.

The sample holds a few counts of this clonotype. The chain recombines TRBV20-1 with TRBJ1-1; D is undetermined. The V end was cut by 6 bases, the J end by 1 base, with 12 bases between. CDR3 length: 13 amino acids. Per germline, CDR1 DFQATT and CDR2 SNEGSKA (reference sequence). DNA of the CDR3: TGCAGTGCAATTGGACCGACGAACACTGAAGCTTTCTTT. Its protein is CSAIGPTNTEAFF.

This clonotype appeared a few times. This chain connects TRBV12-3 or TRBV12-4 to TRBJ2-1; 8 nucleotides match TRBD2. This CDR3 region has 15 residues. The V and J ends lost 5 bases and 5 bases, in that order; junction bases with no gene match: 8. The CDR3 protein is CASSPEGRGDNEQFF. CDR3 DNA: TGTGCCAGCAGTCCCGAAGGGCGGGGGGACAATGAGCAGTTCTTC.

CDR3 in amino acids: CASSLVAGQPQHF. CDR3 DNA: TGCGCCAGCAGTCTCGTGGCGGGTCAGCCCCAGCATTTT. This chain connects TRBV4-1 to TRBJ1-5; no reliable D call. The germline V gene has CDR1 MGHRA and CDR2 YSYEKL. The CDR3 loop spans 13 amino acids. The V end was cut by 6 bases, the J end by 6 bases, with 12 bases between.

The V and J genes are TRBV25-1 and TRBJ1-3; D is perhaps TRBD1 (5 bases). The germline CDR1 and CDR2 sequences are MGHDK and SYGVNS. The CDR3 spans 14 residues. Trimming cost V 4 bases and J 8 bases, with 15 bases left between them. CDR3 sequence (DNA): TGTGCCAGCAGTGGAGCAGGGAGGAAATACACCATATATTTT. Its protein product is CASSGAGRKYTIYF.

This clonotype was found many times. This chain uses TRBV7-2 with TRBJ2-7, with a weak D call TRBD2 (6 bases). This CDR3 comprises 12 residues. The V gene lost 5 bases and the J gene lost 7 bases, with 12 bases spanning the gap. In germline, CDR1 is SGHTA, CDR2 FQGNSA. The CDR3 nucleotides are TGTGCCAGCAGCCCATCCCGGGGGGAGCAGTACTTC. It is translated as CASSPSRGEQYF.

This clonotype was seen at least ten times. The V and J genes are TRBV29-1 and TRBJ2-1, with D perhaps TRBD2 (6 bases). This CDR3 is built from 15 residues. Looked up from germline, CDR1 is SQVTM and CDR2 is ANQGSEA. V was pared by 3 bases and J by 3 bases, with 15 bases between. CDR3 protein: CSVDPGLLYYNEQFF. The CDR3, as DNA: TGCAGCGTTGATCCGGGACTTCTATACTACAATGAGCAGTTCTTC.

This clonotype was recorded at least ten times. The rearrangement uses TRBV5-1 and TRBJ2-7, with TRBD2 matching 7 bases. The CDR3 has 15 amino acids. Per germline, CDR1 SGHRS and CDR2 YFSETQ. Trimming took 4 bases from V and 2 from J; bases not matched to a gene: 9. The CDR3 loop is CASSRSSGLPYEQYF. The CDR3 DNA follows: TGCGCCAGCAGCAGGTCTAGCGGTTTACCCTACGAGCAGTACTTC. Drawing the rest from reference TRBV5-1 and TRBJ2-7, the complete variable domain is KAGVTQTPRYLIKTRGQQVTLSCSPISGHRSVSWYQQTPGQGLQFLFEYFSETQRNKGNFPGRFSGRQFSNSRSEMNVSTLELGDSALYLCASSRSSGLPYEQYFGPGTRLTVT.

This rearrangement joins TRBV2 to TRBJ2-5; tentatively, D is TRBD2 (5 bases). The germline V gene has CDR1 SNHLY and CDR2 FYNNEI. The CDR3 is made up of 15 amino acids. V shed 1 base and J shed 5 bases, with 14 bases lying between them. The CDR3 nucleotides read TGTGCCAGCAGTGAAGGGCGGAGGACGGGGGAGACCCAGTACTTC. It codes for CASSEGRRTGETQYF.

This chain uses TRBV19 with TRBJ1-1; D not certain. With 3 bases removed from V and 0 bases from J, the gap between germline ends came to 8 bases. Germline-derived CDR1 and CDR2 are LNHDA and SQIVND (reference sequence). The CDR3 extends over 14 amino acids. The CDR3 spells CASSMSGVNTEAFF. In nucleotides, the CDR3 is TGTGCCAGTAGTATGTCCGGGGTGAACACTGAAGCTTTCTTT.

V and J are TRBV11-1 and TRBJ2-2, with 8 bases matching TRBD1. Germline V gene lookup returns CDR1 SGHAT and CDR2 FQDESV (reference sequence). The trim removed 5 bases at V and 3 bases at J, leaving 5 bases unmatched. The CDR3 has 15 residues. The CDR3 DNA reads TGTGCCAGCAGCCGGACAGGGCCGTACACCGGGGAGCTGTTTTTT. This encodes CASSRTGPYTGELFF.

This chain connects TRBV5-4 to TRBJ2-3, with D tentatively TRBD2 (8 bases). The CDR3 sequence is 16 residues long. Germline lookup yields CDR1 SGHNT and CDR2 YYREEE (reference sequence). Trimming took off 4 bases at V and 4 bases at J, with 19 bases between the two ends. CDR3 sequence: CASSRGYSGTADTQYF. CDR3 bases: TGTGCCAGCAGCAGGGGATATAGCGGGACAGCAGATACGCAGTATTTT. Together with reference TRBV5-4 and TRBJ2-3, the CDR3 gives the full variable domain: ETGVTQSPTHLIKTRGQQVTLRCSSQSGHNTVSWYQQALGQGPQFIFQYYREEENGRGNFPPRFSGLQFPNYSSELNVNALELDDSALYLCASSRGYSGTADTQYFGPGTRLTVL.

This clonotype was counted only a few times. This chain links TRBV30 with TRBJ2-1, with a tentative D call TRBD1 (6 bases). The CDR3 is 12 amino acids. In germline, CDR1 is GTSNPN, CDR2 SVGIG (reference sequence). Deletions cut 2 bases from V and 9 bases from J, with 11 bases between. This CDR3 reads CAWSPTGTEQFF. The CDR3 DNA follows: TGTGCCTGGAGTCCAACAGGGACTGAGCAGTTCTTC.

The chain links TRBV4-2 to TRBJ2-7; D is possibly TRBD2 (5 bases). The CDR3 spans 14 residues. Trimming removed 0 bases at V and 3 bases at J, with 9 bases between. Germline lookup yields CDR1 LGHNA and CDR2 YNFKEQ. CDR3 nucleotide sequence: TGTGCCAGCAGCCAAGAGGCGGGCATCTACGAGCAGTACTTC. Its translation is CASSQEAGIYEQYF.

A few counts support this clonotype. The rearrangement uses TRBV20-1 and TRBJ1-5; the D is unclear. Germline CDR1 DFQATT, CDR2 SNEGSKA (reference sequence). This CDR3 contains 15 residues. V was trimmed by 3 bases and J by 3 bases, leaving 15 bases between them. CDR3 region: CSASPANRPNQPQHF. The DNA for the CDR3 is TGCAGTGCTAGCCCGGCAAACCGCCCCAATCAGCCCCAGCATTTT.

This clonotype was found a few times. The J gene is TRBJ2-7, the V gene TRBV2; D gene ambiguous. V lost 1 base and J lost 0, with 16 bases in between. Germline V gene sequence: CDR1 SNHLY, CDR2 FYNNEI. The CDR3 is 17 residues long. The CDR3 coding sequence is TGTGCCAGCAGTGAAGGCTACAGAAACCCGAGCTCCTACGAGCAGTACTTC. Amino acids: CASSEGYRNPSSYEQYF.

This chain links TRBV5-1 with TRBJ2-1, with TRBD2 as a possible D gene (6 bases). Trimming pared 0 bases from V and 5 bases from J, leaving 9 bases between. Germline lookup yields CDR1 SGHRS and CDR2 YFSETQ. The CDR3 covers 14 residues. Here the CDR3 DNA reads TGCGCCAGCAGCTTGGCGGGGGTAAACAATGAGCAGTTCTTC. This gives the protein CASSLAGVNNEQFF.

There are a few counts of this clonotype. The rearrangement links TRBV6-4 to TRBJ1-2; D not resolved. This CDR3 spans 15 amino acids. Germline V gives CDR1 MRHNA, CDR2 SNTAGT. V was pared by 0 bases and J by 4 bases, with 12 bases between. In nucleotides, the CDR3 is TGTGCCAGCAGTGACTCAGGACGGCTGGGCTATGGCTACACCTTC. It encodes CASSDSGRLGYGYTF.

The table lists this clonotype with many counts. This chain joins TRBV20-1 and TRBJ1-1; 7 bases are a match to TRBD1. The CDR3 is made up of 18 amino acids. CDR1 DFQATT and CDR2 SNEGSKA come from the germline V gene (reference sequence). With V trimmed by 0 bases and J by 0 bases, 13 bases remained unmatched. The CDR3 DNA follows: TGCAGTGCTAGAGATATGGACAGGTCGGGCGAATTGAACACTGAAGCTTTCTTT. Its protein is CSARDMDRSGELNTEAFF.

V gene TRBV3-1 combines with J gene TRBJ2-1, with TRBD2 as a possible D gene (5 bases). This CDR3 spans 14 amino acids. The germline gives CDR1 LGHDT, CDR2 YNNKEL (reference sequence). Trimming pared 0 bases from V and 6 bases from J, leaving 9 bases between. CDR3 protein: CASSQDSRGNEQFF. CDR3 sequence (DNA): TGTGCCAGCAGCCAAGATTCTCGGGGCAATGAGCAGTTCTTC.